The next 10 T cell receptor beta chains were all read from a single sample in a study of immune evolution from preneoplasia to lung adenocarcinoma. The table came from immunoSEQ multiplex PCR; TCRdb's copy has only in-frame clones and leaves some out. The sample gives 12,000 to 15,000 clones, approximately 85% of which show up once; around 3% is in the top ten. The source material was FFPE lung adenocarcinoma in situ tissue. The receptor set was obtained from a donor of 70 years or more with lung adenocarcinoma.

The gene calls are TRBV11-2 and TRBJ2-5, with D tentatively TRBD2 (5 bases). The CDR3 sequence is 13 residues long. Germline values: CDR1 SGHAT, CDR2 FQNNGV. Trimming stripped 0 bases from V and 7 bases from J, with 9 bases between. The CDR3 spells CASSLDPGVTQYF. CDR3 bases: TGTGCCAGCAGCTTAGATCCCGGGGTGACCCAGTACTTC.

This chain connects TRBV9 to TRBJ2-1; possible D gene TRBD2, 5 bases. The CDR3 runs 15 residues. V was pared by 3 bases and J by 0 bases, with 10 bases between. In germline, CDR1 is SGDLS, CDR2 YYNGEE. CDR3 coding DNA: TGTGCCAGCAGCGCCCTGGACTTCTCCTACAATGAGCAGTTCTTC. Its translation: CASSALDFSYNEQFF.

This chain connects TRBV9 to TRBJ2-1; 7 bases fit TRBD2. The J segment lost 4 bases and the V segment lost 1 base, leaving 8 bases of the junction unmatched. Germline assignment: CDR1 SGDLS and CDR2 YYNGEE. CDR3 length: 16 residues. CDR3 DNA: TGTGCCAGCAGCGTACGGGGGGACTCCCCTTACAATGAGCAGTTCTTC. It encodes CASSVRGDSPYNEQFF.

The chain combines TRBV18 with TRBJ2-2; 9 nucleotides line up with TRBD2. The CDR3 is 16 residues long. Losses at the gene ends were 6 bases for V and 4 bases for J; bases not matched to a gene: 9. Germline assignment: CDR1 KGHSH and CDR2 LQKENI. The CDR3 reads CASSLRGRAVTGELFF. CDR3 in DNA: TGTGCCAGCTCCCTCCGCGGGAGGGCGGTCACCGGGGAGCTGTTTTTT. Drawing the rest from reference TRBV18 and TRBJ2-2, the complete variable domain is NAGVMQNPRHLVRRRGQEARLRCSPMKGHSHVYWYRQLPEEGLKFMVYLQKENIIDESGMPKERFSAEFPKEGPSILRIQQVVRGDSAAYFCASSLRGRAVTGELFFGEGSRLTVL.

The DNA of the CDR3 is TGTGCCAGTACCCCTAAGGCGGGGACTCGGGCTCAGCCCCAGCATTTT. It specifies CASTPKAGTRAQPQHF. The genes are TRBV19 and TRBJ1-5, with D perhaps matching TRBD1 (5 bases). V was clipped by 7 bases and J by 6 bases, with 22 bases between them. The CDR3 totals 16 residues. Looked up from germline, CDR1 is LNHDA and CDR2 is SQIVND (reference sequence).

The chain couples TRBV5-1 to TRBJ2-7; TRBD2 aligns across 8 bases. Germline assignment: CDR1 SGHRS and CDR2 YFSETQ. With V trimmed by 1 base and J by 5 bases, 8 bases remained unmatched. CDR3 size: 15 residues. CDR3 in amino acids: CASSLLRTSYDEQYF. DNA of the CDR3: TGCGCCAGCAGCTTGCTCAGGACTAGCTATGACGAGCAGTACTTC.

The chain combines TRBV6-5 with TRBJ2-5; perhaps TRBD1 as D (5 bases). Trimming took 0 bases from V and 5 from J, leaving 10 bases between them. This CDR3 contains 14 residues. The V gene's germline CDR1 is MNHEY and CDR2 SVGAGI. The CDR3 coding sequence is TGTGCCAGCAGTTACTCGAAGGGGTGGGAGACCCAGTACTTC. As protein: CASSYSKGWETQYF.

The J gene is TRBJ1-3, the V gene TRBV7-2, with a tentative D call TRBD1 (5 bases). This CDR3 spans 15 amino acids. V was pared by 1 base and J by 4 bases, with 11 bases between. Germline values: CDR1 SGHTA, CDR2 FQGNSA. The CDR3 is CASSLEGLFGNTIYF. In DNA, the CDR3 is TGTGCCAGCAGCTTAGAGGGGTTATTCGGAAACACCATATATTTT.

This chain joins TRBV30 and TRBJ2-1, with D unresolved. Trimming pared 5 bases from V and 2 bases from J, leaving 10 bases between. Germline values: CDR1 GTSNPN, CDR2 SVGIG (reference sequence). The CDR3 is made up of 13 amino acids. Here the CDR3 DNA reads TGTGCCTGGTCCTTTGGGACCTACAATGAGCAGTTCTTC. Amino acid sequence: CAWSFGTYNEQFF.

The chain is built from TRBV9 and TRBJ1-2; perhaps TRBD1 as D (5 bases). V was shortened by 2 bases and J by 4 bases, with 9 bases between the two germline ends. The CDR3 is 13 residues long. CDR1 SGDLS and CDR2 YYNGEE come from the germline V gene. Here the CDR3 reads CASSVRAGYGYTF. CDR3 nucleotide sequence: TGTGCCAGCAGCGTCAGGGCTGGCTATGGCTACACCTTC.